These 15 T cell receptor beta chains came from one sample sequenced in a study of identical twins. TCRdb re-analysed the 5' RACE reads in MiXCR, keeping a single row per CDR3 protein. Here the sample spans 1.5 million to 2 million distinct CDR3 sequences, roughly a third being singletons. Sequencing input: cord blood. These receptor sequences come from a newborn girl in good health.

V is TRBV19 and J is TRBJ1-5, with unresolved D. CDR1 and CDR2 (germline): LNHDA, SQIVND (reference sequence). V shed 6 bases and J shed 4 bases, with 10 bases lying between them. CDR3 size: 13 residues. CDR3 loop: CASRVGPNQPQHF. The DNA of the CDR3 is TGTGCCAGTAGGGTCGGACCGAATCAGCCCCAGCATTTT.

V is TRBV25-1 and J is TRBJ2-4, with D perhaps TRBD1 or TRBD2 (6 bases each). Germline loops: CDR1 MGHDK, CDR2 SYGVNS. The CDR3 covers 14 residues. The ends were cut back, 4 bases at V and 5 bases at J, with 12 bases in the middle. CDR3 bases: TGTGCCAGCAGTGTAGGGAGGACAGAAAACATTCAGTACTTC. It specifies CASSVGRTENIQYF.

This clonotype was detected ten times or more. This chain connects TRBV29-1 to TRBJ2-3, with D unclear. CDR3 length: 13 amino acids. Germline V gives CDR1 SQVTM, CDR2 ANQGSEA. Trimming removed 2 bases from V and 5 bases from J, with 11 bases in between. The CDR3 here is CSVESAAEDTQYF. The CDR3 DNA is TGCAGCGTTGAATCTGCGGCTGAAGATACGCAGTATTTT.

The J gene is TRBJ1-5, the V gene TRBV20-1, with D hard to call. V lost 8 bases to trimming and J lost 0 bases, with 11 bases between them. This CDR3 is 13 amino acids long. Germline-derived CDR1 and CDR2 are DFQATT and SNEGSKA (reference sequence). CDR3 nucleotides: TGCAGTCTAGGACGATATAGCAATCAGCCCCAGCATTTT. Amino acid sequence: CSLGRYSNQPQHF.

This chain uses TRBV27 with TRBJ2-3; 10 positions match TRBD2. CDR1 MNHEY and CDR2 SMNVEV come from the germline V gene (reference sequence). The CDR3 extends over 16 amino acids. Trimming removed 6 bases from V and 3 bases from J; junction bases left unmatched: 9. CDR3 region: CASRSSGRARTDTQYF. The CDR3 region has the DNA TGTGCCAGCAGGAGCAGCGGGAGGGCCAGAACAGATACGCAGTATTTT.

This clonotype has a count of ten or more. The CDR3, as DNA: TGTGCCAGCAGCAGGACAAACACTGAAGCTTTCTTT. Translated: CASSRTNTEAFF. The rearrangement uses TRBV3-1 and TRBJ1-1; weak D call: TRBD1 (5 bases). Trimming pared 5 bases from V and 2 bases from J, leaving 6 bases between. Per germline, CDR1 LGHDT and CDR2 YNNKEL (reference sequence). CDR3 size: 12 residues.

A word on this clonotype: A much larger clone lies a single base off, so this may be a read error. The rearrangement links TRBV29-1 to TRBJ2-5; possibly TRBD1 or TRBD2 for D (5 bases each). V was pared by 5 bases and J by 2 bases, with 12 bases between. The germline CDR1 and CDR2 sequences are SQVTM and ANQGSEA. The CDR3 covers 13 residues. The CDR3, as DNA: TGCAGCGTTTATAGGGACGGTCAAGAGACCCAGTACTTC. This translates into CSVYRDGQETQYF.

This clonotype was found a few times. The rearrangement joins TRBV20-1 to TRBJ2-3; 7 positions match TRBD1. CDR1 DFQATT and CDR2 SNEGSKA come from the germline V gene (reference sequence). The CDR3 is 15 residues long. Losses at the gene ends were 4 bases for V and 0 bases for J; bases not matched to a gene: 7. CDR3 in DNA: TGCAGTGCTATAAACACAGGGGCGAGCACAGATACGCAGTATTTT. Encoded protein: CSAINTGASTDTQYF.

The J gene is TRBJ1-1, the V gene TRBV6-5, with D hard to call. The CDR3 has 12 amino acids. The V gene's germline CDR1 is MNHEY and CDR2 SVGAGI. V was pared by 8 bases and J by 3 bases, with 10 bases between. CDR3 nucleotide sequence: TGTGCCAGCGCGGACCTCGACACTGAAGCTTTCTTT. Translated, it gives CASADLDTEAFF.

The V call is TRBV15, the J call TRBJ2-3; 10 bases are shared with TRBD2. V trimming: 0 bases; J trimming: 1 base; junction bases outside the gene matches: 1. CDR1 is LNHNV, CDR2 YYDKDF, per germline (reference sequence). This CDR3 region has 16 residues. CDR3 loop: CATSRELAGRTDTQYF. CDR3 bases: TGTGCCACCAGCAGAGAACTAGCGGGGCGCACAGATACGCAGTATTTT.

V and J are TRBV24-1 and TRBJ1-5; 7 nucleotides agree with TRBD1. CDR3 length: 16 residues. Trimming took 0 bases from V and 5 from J; bases not matched to a gene: 6. The germline CDR1 and CDR2 sequences are KGHDR and SFDVKD. The CDR3 spells CATSDLDRVNYQPQHF. The CDR3, as DNA: TGTGCCACCAGTGATTTGGACAGGGTCAACTATCAGCCCCAGCATTTT.

This clonotype was seen more than once but under ten times. A junction boundary mismatches the germline segment, possibly from a read error. V gene TRBV28 combines with J gene TRBJ2-7; D is possibly TRBD2 (5 bases). The CDR3 has 12 amino acids. Germline lookup yields CDR1 MDHEN and CDR2 SYDVKM. CDR3 sequence: CASSLEGYERYF. The CDR3 bases are TGTGCCAGCAGTTTAGAGGGCTACGAGCGGTACTTC.

This sequence joins TRBV3-1 and TRBJ2-7; 10 bases match TRBD2. After removal of 2 bases from V and 7 bases from J, the junction contained 14 bases not matched to a gene. The CDR3 totals 17 residues. CDR1 LGHDT and CDR2 YNNKEL come from the germline V gene (reference sequence). CDR3: CASSQRQLAGLYNEQYF. The CDR3 DNA sequence: TGTGCCAGCAGCCAACGCCAACTAGCGGGGCTCTACAATGAGCAGTACTTC.

This clonotype came up a few times. The J gene is TRBJ1-2, the V gene TRBV6-1; 7 bases are shared with TRBD1. J gave up 5 bases and V 4 bases, and 10 bases lay outside the gene matches. The germline CDR1 and CDR2 sequences are MNHNS and SASEGT. The CDR3 spans 15 residues. The CDR3 spells CASSAGRTGFYGYTF. The CDR3 bases are TGTGCCAGCAGTGCCGGTAGGACAGGTTTTTATGGCTACACCTTC.

A few counts support this clonotype. The rearrangement uses TRBV4-1 and TRBJ2-3; 9 nucleotides align to TRBD2. Trimming removed 6 bases from V and 6 bases from J; junction bases left unmatched: 10. Germline CDR1 and CDR2: MGHRA and YSYEKL. The CDR3 spans 15 residues. Written as DNA, the CDR3 is TGCGCCAGCAGTCCTGGACTAGCGAGGAGGGATACGCAGTATTTT. Translated: CASSPGLARRDTQYF.